One and the same sample provided the 27 T cell receptor beta chains below, sequenced in a study of T-cell memory formation after mild COVID-19. TCRdb reanalysed the 5' RACE reads using MiXCR and keeps one entry per CDR3 protein. The table has approximately 260,000 distinct CDR3 sequences, around 16% seen once. Sequences were obtained from PBMCs or a T cell subset sorted from them (not recorded which). The receptors derive from a man between 18 and 35 years old who had mild COVID-19 (a few samples of this study predate the infection). Cell type and time point are not known.

This clonotype was counted only a few times. The J gene is TRBJ2-7, the V gene TRBV3-1, with unresolved D. Germline CDR1 is LGHDT and CDR2 is YNNKEL (reference sequence). The CDR3 sequence is 12 residues long. V lost 1 base and J lost 3, with 4 bases in between. The CDR3 sequence is CASSQGFYEQYF. The CDR3 DNA reads as TGTGCCAGCAGCCAAGGATTCTACGAGCAGTACTTC.

The genes are TRBV3-1 and TRBJ2-1; 12 bases fit TRBD2. The CDR3 consists of 18 residues. Germline V gene sequence: CDR1 LGHDT, CDR2 YNNKEL (reference sequence). Germline trimming cut 0 bases from V and 5 bases from J; bases unmatched to any gene: 8. CDR3: CASSQDFPSGGAHNEQFF. CDR3 bases: TGTGCCAGCAGCCAAGATTTTCCTAGCGGGGGGGCTCACAATGAGCAGTTCTTC.

The rearrangement links TRBV6-2 or TRBV6-3 to TRBJ1-2, with 8 nucleotides matching TRBD1. The ends lost 5 bases at V and 7 bases at J; junction bases unmatched: 6. Germline CDR1 is MNHEY and CDR2 is SVGEGT. CDR3 length: 13 residues. This chain's CDR3 is CASSPGTGLGYTF. DNA for the CDR3: TGTGCCAGCAGTCCCGGGACAGGCCTTGGCTACACCTTC.

This clonotype was seen repeatedly, ten times or more. The V and J genes are TRBV4-1 and TRBJ2-1, with D possibly being TRBD1 or TRBD2 (6 bases each). This CDR3 has 14 amino acids. V lost 3 bases and J lost 9, with 15 bases in between. CDR1 and CDR2 (germline): MGHRA, YSYEKL. As DNA, the CDR3 is TGCGCCAGCAGCCAGGACCGGGGGCGTAGTGAGCAGTTCTTC. Translating gives CASSQDRGRSEQFF.

The J gene is TRBJ2-7, the V gene TRBV5-1; TRBD1 aligns across 8 bases. Germline CDR1 is SGHRS and CDR2 is YFSETQ. V lost 3 bases, J lost 5 bases, and 10 bases stayed unmatched. The CDR3 is 15 amino acids. The CDR3 sequence: CASSSRQGWLDEQYF. CDR3 coding DNA: TGCGCCAGCAGCTCCCGACAGGGGTGGTTGGACGAGCAGTACTTC.

This chain links TRBV2 with TRBJ1-2; unclear D gene. Germline lookup yields CDR1 SNHLY and CDR2 FYNNEI. The CDR3 is 15 amino acids. V gave up 8 bases and J gave up 0 bases, with 16 bases separating them. CDR3 in DNA: TGTGCCAGCCGACCTGGACGGGTAGCTAACTATGGCTACACCTTC. This translates into CASRPGRVANYGYTF.

This chain uses TRBV5-1 with TRBJ2-5, with a tentative D call TRBD1 (5 bases). Germline V lookup: CDR1 SGHRS, CDR2 YFSETQ. The length of the CDR3 is 14 residues. The V end was cut by 2 bases, the J end by 1 base, with 9 bases between. CDR3 sequence: CASSFTQGQETQYF. As DNA, the CDR3 is TGCGCCAGCAGCTTTACGCAGGGCCAAGAGACCCAGTACTTC.

This sequence joins TRBV18 and TRBJ2-2; TRBD1 aligns across 9 bases. The CDR3 spans 16 residues. J lost 1 base, V lost 3 bases, and 3 bases had no gene match. Per the germline V gene, CDR1 is KGHSH and CDR2 is LQKENI. CDR3 in amino acids: CASSPTGGMNTGELFF. CDR3 coding DNA: TGTGCCAGCTCACCCACAGGGGGCATGAACACCGGGGAGCTGTTTTTT.

The gene calls are TRBV7-6 and TRBJ1-5, with D unresolved. The germline V and J ends were trimmed by 5 bases and 7 bases, with 18 bases remaining between them. The CDR3 loop spans 15 amino acids. CDR1 is SGHVS, CDR2 FNYEAQ, per germline. The CDR3 spells CASSLKGTPEQPQHF. CDR3 nucleotides: TGTGCCAGCAGCCTAAAGGGAACTCCAGAGCAGCCCCAGCATTTT. Full variable domain (outside the CDR3, taken from reference TRBV7-6 and TRBJ1-5): GAGVSQSPRYKVTKRGQDVALRCDPISGHVSLYWYRQALGQGPEFLTYFNYEAQQDKSGLPNDRFSAERPEGSISTLTIQRTEQRDSAMYRCASSLKGTPEQPQHFGDGTRLSIL.

The chain uses TRBV7-6 and TRBJ2-3; TRBD2 agrees at 14 bases. Germline CDR1 and CDR2: SGHVS and FNYEAQ. The CDR3 consists of 17 residues. J was trimmed by 3 bases and V by 4 bases; bases with no gene match: 6. The CDR3 nucleotides are TGTGCCAGCAGCTCGTGGACTAGCGGGGGGATAACAGATACGCAGTATTTT. Its translation: CASSSWTSGGITDTQYF.

The rearrangement joins TRBV10-3 to TRBJ2-5; weak D call: TRBD2 (7 bases). Between the trimmed V and J ends, which lost 3 bases and 3 bases, there was a span of 17 bases. Germline values: CDR1 ENHRY, CDR2 SYGVKD. CDR3 size: 16 residues. Written as DNA, the CDR3 is TGTGCCATCAGTGAAGGAGGGGGGGCGTTCGAAGAGACCCAGTACTTC. This gives the protein CAISEGGGAFEETQYF.

The chain has TRBV4-1 and TRBJ1-2; D is ambiguous. The CDR3 is 15 residues long. V was shortened by 4 bases and J by 4 bases, with 16 bases between the two germline ends. Germline CDR1 MGHRA, CDR2 YSYEKL. The CDR3 region has the DNA TGCGCCAGCAGCCCATCCCGGAATATTCTCTATGGCTACACCTTC. It yields the protein CASSPSRNILYGYTF.

The gene calls are TRBV28 and TRBJ2-7; D call uncertain. Germline V CDR1 and CDR2: MDHEN, SYDVKM. Deletions cut 8 bases from V and 3 bases from J, with 14 bases between. This CDR3 spans 13 amino acids. Here the CDR3 DNA reads TGTGCCAGCGCCCAGGACGGTTACTACGAGCAGTACGTC. It is translated as CASAQDGYYEQYV.

The J gene is TRBJ1-3, the V gene TRBV18; weak D call: TRBD1 (6 bases). The V gene's germline CDR1 is KGHSH and CDR2 LQKENI. The CDR3 is 16 residues long. V shed 3 bases and J shed 0 bases, with 12 bases lying between them. The CDR3 DNA reads TGTGCCAGCTCACCCGACGACAGGATCTCTGGAAACACCATATATTTT. Translation gives CASSPDDRISGNTIYF.

In its sample, this clonotype was seen a few times. The chain has TRBV20-1 and TRBJ1-4; D is ambiguous. The V end was cut by 0 bases, the J end by 4 bases, with 9 bases between. CDR1 and CDR2 (germline): DFQATT, SNEGSKA (reference sequence). This CDR3 has 14 residues. CDR3 DNA: TGCAGTGCTAGAGATTCATTGGGTAATGAAAAACTGTTTTTT. This gives the protein CSARDSLGNEKLFF.

This clonotype came up a few times. The chain employs TRBV2 and TRBJ2-7; 9 bases map to TRBD1. From germline, CDR1 is SNHLY and CDR2 FYNNEI. The CDR3 runs to 18 residues. V shed 3 bases, J shed 1 base, and the junction held 13 bases outside the gene matches. CDR3 sequence (DNA): TGTGCCAGCAGTGAGCGGCCCTGGGACAGGGCTTTTTCCTACGAGCAGTACTTC. Translation gives CASSERPWDRAFSYEQYF.

The V gene is TRBV7-2, the J gene TRBJ2-3; D call uncertain. V was clipped by 7 bases and J by 4 bases, with 9 bases between them. There are 12 residues in the CDR3. The V gene's germline CDR1 is SGHTA and CDR2 FQGNSA. This CDR3 is CASTRPADTQYF. CDR3 bases: TGTGCCAGCACCCGTCCGGCAGATACGCAGTATTTT. The full variable domain, completed using reference TRBV7-2 and TRBJ2-3, is GAGVSQSPSNKVTEKGKDVELRCDPISGHTALYWYRQSLGQGLEFLIYFQGNSAPDKSGLPSDRFSAERTGGSVSTLTIQRTQQEDSAVYLCASTRPADTQYFGPGTRLTVL.

This clonotype was picked up one time. This chain joins TRBV7-3 and TRBJ1-2; 9 nucleotides match TRBD1. Germline V gives CDR1 SGHTA, CDR2 FQGTGA. The CDR3 is made up of 14 amino acids. The junction had 10 bases not matched to a gene; V was cut back by 1 base and J by 13 bases. The CDR3 here is CASSLKDRGSSVTF. CDR3 DNA: TGTGCCAGCAGCTTAAAGGACAGGGGATCCTCTGTCACCTTC.

This clonotype was detected once. The rearrangement links TRBV28 to TRBJ1-6; TRBD1 is a possible D gene (6 bases). CDR3 length: 13 residues. Germline lookup yields CDR1 MDHEN and CDR2 SYDVKM. Trimming cost V 4 bases and J 9 bases, with 10 bases left between them. The CDR3 coding sequence is TGTGCCAGCAGTTCTACAGGGTTTTCACCCCTCCACTTT. This sequence encodes CASSSTGFSPLHF.

The chain employs TRBV20-1 and TRBJ1-1; D gene ambiguous. Per germline, CDR1 DFQATT and CDR2 SNEGSKA (reference sequence). Trimming stripped 3 bases from V and 7 bases from J, with 6 bases between. The CDR3 covers 10 residues. The CDR3 nucleotides read TGCAGTGCTAGCTACGTTGAAGCTTTCTTT. It codes for CSASYVEAFF.

CDR3 residues: CASSSDNGEQFF. DNA for the CDR3: TGTGCCAGCAGCTCAGACAATGGGGAGCAGTTCTTC. V usage is TRBV7-7 and J usage is TRBJ2-1; no clear D gene. Germline V gives CDR1 SSHAT, CDR2 FNYEAQ (reference sequence). The CDR3 extends over 12 amino acids. Trimming removed 4 bases at V and 10 bases at J, with 11 bases between.

The chain is built from TRBV2 and TRBJ1-6; D unresolved. Looked up from germline, CDR1 is SNHLY and CDR2 is FYNNEI. The CDR3 contains 15 residues. Between the trimmed V and J ends, which lost 7 bases and 6 bases, there was a span of 16 bases. The CDR3 DNA sequence: TGTGCCAGCACCCTAGGCCCCGCGGCTAATTCACCCCTCCACTTT. Its translation: CASTLGPAANSPLHF.

CDR3 nucleotide sequence: TGTGCCAGCAGGCCTGGGGCAGCTCCCACCTACGAGCAGTACTTC. This gives the protein CASRPGAAPTYEQYF. The chain employs TRBV2 and TRBJ2-7; a possible D gene is TRBD1 (5 bases). The CDR3 loop spans 15 amino acids. The germline V gene has CDR1 SNHLY and CDR2 FYNNEI. V was shortened by 6 bases and J by 2 bases, with 17 bases between the two germline ends. Drawing the rest from reference TRBV2 and TRBJ2-7, the complete variable domain is EPEVTQTPSHQVTQMGQEVILRCVPISNHLYFYWYRQILGQKVEFLVSFYNNEISEKSEIFDDQFSVERPDGSNFTLKIRSTKLEDSAMYFCASRPGAAPTYEQYFGPGTRLTVT.

The V call is TRBV7-9, the J call TRBJ1-5, with 8 bases aligning to TRBD1. With V trimmed by 3 bases and J by 3 bases, 10 bases remained unmatched. CDR3 length: 17 amino acids. Germline V gene data show CDR1 as SEHNR and CDR2 as FQNEAQ (reference sequence). The CDR3 loop is CASSFLNPDRANQPQHF. The CDR3, as DNA: TGTGCCAGCAGCTTTCTCAACCCGGACAGGGCCAATCAGCCCCAGCATTTT.

The genes are TRBV5-1 and TRBJ1-4; TRBD1 might be the D (5 bases). The CDR3 is 14 residues long. Trimming left V 7 bases short and J 8 bases short, with 18 bases between. CDR1 is SGHRS, CDR2 YFSETQ, per germline. The CDR3 here is CASGPGQGGEKLFF. The DNA for the CDR3 is TGCGCCAGCGGGCCCGGGCAGGGAGGGGAAAAACTGTTTTTT.

The chain recombines TRBV11-2 with TRBJ1-3; D is unresolved. Germline V gene sequence: CDR1 SGHAT, CDR2 FQNNGV. The ends were cut back, 5 bases at V and 0 bases at J, with 5 bases in the middle. The CDR3 is 13 amino acids. This CDR3 reads CASSPPSGNTIYF. CDR3 in DNA: TGTGCCAGCAGCCCCCCCTCTGGAAACACCATATATTTT.

The chain recombines TRBV20-1 with TRBJ1-3, with unresolved D. CDR1 and CDR2 from the germline V gene are DFQATT and SNEGSKA (reference sequence). CDR3 length equals 11 residues. Trimming took off 3 bases at V and 4 bases at J, with 4 bases between the two ends. The CDR3 is CSARLGNTIYF. DNA for the CDR3: TGCAGTGCTAGGTTGGGAAACACCATATATTTT.